This T cell receptor beta chain was identified during a study of blood T cell repertoires in COVID-19. This CDR3 comprises 15 residues. V lost 4 bases and J lost 4, with 17 bases in between. Germline V gene sequence: CDR1 SGHRS, CDR2 YFSETQ. Method: immunoSEQ multiplex PCR; TCRdb's copy keeps in-frame clones and lacks some. The sample has 55,000 to 80,000 clones, roughly 87% seen once. Sequencing was carried out using peripheral blood. This sequence originates from a man aged 45-60 years with acute or convalescent COVID-19. The chain has TRBV5-1 and TRBJ1-1, with a possible D match to TRBD1 (6 bases). CDR3 protein: CASSGQIQGTTEAFF. The CDR3 DNA sequence: TGCGCCAGCAGCGGCCAAATACAGGGTACCACTGAAGCTTTCTTT.